One and the same sample provided the 17 T cell receptor beta chains below, sequenced in a study of response to subunit inactivated influenza vaccine. TCRdb reprocessed the RT-PCR reads with MiXCR, giving one entry per CDR3 protein. The table records under 500,000 distinct CDR3 sequences, approximately 11% of them present only once. This specimen consisted of PBMCs from blood, obtained roughly 47 days after vaccination. These receptors all come from a middle-aged man who received an inactivated influenza vaccine.

This clonotype has at least ten counts. The rearrangement links TRBV12-3 or TRBV12-4 to TRBJ1-5; tentatively, D is TRBD1 (5 bases). The CDR3 sequence is 15 residues long. V was trimmed by 5 bases and J by 4 bases, leaving 15 bases between them. CDR3 nucleotide sequence: TGTGCCAGCAGTGATAGAGAGGGGATTAATCAGCCCCAGCATTTT. This translates into CASSDREGINQPQHF.

The chain joins TRBV5-6 to TRBJ2-1; D might be TRBD2 (5 bases). CDR1 and CDR2 (germline): SGHDT, YYEEEE. This CDR3 has 15 amino acids. V was cut by 5 bases and J by 6 bases, with 18 bases left in between. CDR3 sequence: CASSRNEGEINEQFF. CDR3 sequence (DNA): TGTGCCAGCAGTAGGAACGAGGGAGAGATCAATGAGCAGTTCTTC.

This clonotype was counted only a few times. The chain employs TRBV5-1 and TRBJ2-3; D possibly corresponds to TRBD2 (5 bases). V lost 3 bases, J lost 0 bases, and 11 bases lay in between. CDR3 length equals 15 residues. CDR1 is SGHRS, CDR2 YFSETQ, per germline. CDR3 DNA: TGCGCCAGCAGCTGGCGGGCTAGCAGCACAGATACGCAGTATTTT. Its translation: CASSWRASSTDTQYF. The full variable domain, rest sourced from reference TRBV5-1 and TRBJ2-3, is KAGVTQTPRYLIKTRGQQVTLSCSPISGHRSVSWYQQTPGQGLQFLFEYFSETQRNKGNFPGRFSGRQFSNSRSEMNVSTLELGDSALYLCASSWRASSTDTQYFGPGTRLTVL.

This clonotype was counted many times. The chain couples TRBV6-5 to TRBJ2-7; D unclear. Trimming took 4 bases from V and 4 from J, leaving 14 bases between them. The germline V gene has CDR1 MNHEY and CDR2 SVGAGI. There are 14 residues in the CDR3. The chain's CDR3 is CASSLSATSYEQYF. CDR3 bases: TGTGCCAGCAGTTTATCGGCTACTTCATACGAGCAGTACTTC.

The chain combines TRBV20-1 with TRBJ2-1; D is possibly TRBD1 (7 bases). Trimming stripped 3 bases from V and 9 bases from J, with 18 bases between. The CDR3 consists of 14 residues. The germline V gene has CDR1 DFQATT and CDR2 SNEGSKA (reference sequence). This CDR3 reads CSARMTRGGFEQFF. The CDR3 DNA reads TGCAGTGCTAGGATGACTAGAGGGGGCTTTGAGCAGTTCTTC.

This clonotype was seen more than once but under ten times. The chain carries TRBV6-1 and TRBJ2-7, with D possibly matching TRBD1 (6 bases). V shed 3 bases and J shed 6 bases, with 12 bases lying between them. CDR3 length: 13 amino acids. Germline V gene lookup returns CDR1 MNHNS and CDR2 SASEGT. The CDR3 loop reads CASSELTGFEQYF. For the CDR3, the DNA is TGTGCCAGCAGTGAGCTAACAGGGTTCGAGCAGTACTTC.

This clonotype was counted at least ten times. The rearrangement links TRBV28 to TRBJ2-7; the D gene is possibly TRBD2 (5 bases). V dropped 3 bases and J dropped 4 bases, with 13 bases sitting between them. CDR1 MDHEN and CDR2 SYDVKM come from the germline V gene. The CDR3 totals 14 residues. The CDR3 loop reads CASSFEGQGYEQYF. CDR3 bases: TGTGCCAGCAGTTTTGAGGGCCAAGGGTACGAGCAGTACTTC. Drawing the rest from reference TRBV28 and TRBJ2-7, the complete variable domain is DVKVTQSSRYLVKRTGEKVFLECVQDMDHENMFWYRQDPGLGLRLIYFSYDVKMKEKGDIPEGYSVSREKKERFSLILESASTNQTSMYLCASSFEGQGYEQYFGPGTRLTVT.

This clonotype showed up many times. The J gene is TRBJ2-2, the V gene TRBV12-3 or TRBV12-4, with D possibly TRBD2 on 5 matching bases. The V gene lost 7 bases and the J gene lost 4 bases, with 7 bases spanning the gap. The CDR3 covers 12 residues. CDR3 loop: CASTLATGELFF. In DNA form, the CDR3 reads TGTGCCAGCACCCTAGCCACCGGGGAGCTGTTTTTT.

This clonotype was detected a few times. This sequence joins TRBV6-2 or TRBV6-3 and TRBJ1-2, with TRBD1 matching over 8 bases. The CDR3 loop spans 15 amino acids. Germline values: CDR1 MNHEY, CDR2 SVGEGT. Trimming took 2 bases from V and 4 from J; bases not matched to a gene: 6. DNA for the CDR3: TGTGCCAGCAGTTACCCTCAGGGGGCAGGCTATGGCTACACCTTC. Encoded protein: CASSYPQGAGYGYTF.

The sample holds a few counts of this clonotype. V gene TRBV4-1 combines with J gene TRBJ2-1; 7 bases map to TRBD2. Germline trimming cut 4 bases from V and 8 bases from J; bases unmatched to any gene: 8. The CDR3 consists of 14 residues. Looked up from germline, CDR1 is MGHRA and CDR2 is YSYEKL. In DNA, the CDR3 is TGCGCCAGCAGCCCGGGCGGGAGAATACATGAGCAGTTCTTC. Protein: CASSPGGRIHEQFF.

The V call is TRBV29-1, the J call TRBJ2-1; D gene uncertain. V was shortened by 1 base and J by 6 bases, with 7 bases between the two germline ends. The CDR3 is 12 amino acids. Germline CDR1 is SQVTM and CDR2 is ANQGSEA. Here the CDR3 reads CSVEGPPNEQFF. The CDR3 nucleotides are TGCAGCGTTGAAGGACCCCCCAATGAGCAGTTCTTC.

This clonotype has ten or more counts. The chain uses TRBV10-3 and TRBJ2-1, with D uncertain. Germline-derived CDR1 and CDR2 are ENHRY and SYGVKD. The CDR3 sequence is 12 residues long. The V gene lost 4 bases and the J gene lost 5 bases, with 6 bases spanning the gap. CDR3 DNA sequence: TGTGCCATCAGTGGGGTGGACAATGAGCAGTTCTTC. Translated, it gives CAISGVDNEQFF.

This rearrangement joins TRBV12-3 or TRBV12-4 to TRBJ2-7; no firm D call. The CDR3 is made up of 12 amino acids. The V gene lost 3 bases and the J gene lost 3 bases, with 6 bases spanning the gap. The chain's CDR3 is CASSFRNYEQYF. CDR3 DNA: TGTGCCAGCAGTTTCAGGAACTACGAGCAGTACTTC.

This clonotype has at least ten counts. The rearrangement links TRBV5-6 to TRBJ2-1, with D possibly being TRBD2 (6 bases). There are 13 residues in the CDR3. V was cut by 0 bases and J by 9 bases, with 10 bases left in between. CDR1 is SGHDT and CDR2 is YYEEEE in the germline V gene. The DNA for the CDR3 is TGTGCCAGCAGCTTGGCCGGGGGTACTGAGCAGTTCTTC. It translates to CASSLAGGTEQFF.

This clonotype has more than one count but fewer than ten. The chain joins TRBV24-1 to TRBJ2-3, with 12 bases that match TRBD2. Germline V gene data show CDR1 as KGHDR and CDR2 as SFDVKD. The CDR3 runs 18 residues. After removal of 0 bases from V and 4 bases from J, the junction contained 7 bases not matched to a gene. CDR3 sequence (DNA): TGTGCCACCAGTGATTTGCCCCGACTAGCGGGAGCTTCAGATACGCAGTATTTT. Protein product: CATSDLPRLAGASDTQYF.

V usage is TRBV7-2 and J usage is TRBJ2-3; the match to TRBD2 covers 9 bases. This CDR3 contains 15 residues. Germline lookup yields CDR1 SGHTA and CDR2 FQGNSA. V shed 2 bases, J shed 4 bases, and the junction held 4 bases outside the gene matches. The CDR3 sequence: CASSLRAGGPDTQYF. The CDR3 DNA reads TGTGCCAGCAGCTTACGGGCGGGAGGGCCAGATACGCAGTATTTT.

There are a few counts of this clonotype. The rearrangement uses TRBV10-3 and TRBJ2-7; possible D gene TRBD1, 7 bases. CDR1 is ENHRY and CDR2 is SYGVKD in the germline V gene. CDR3 length equals 15 residues. V lost 6 bases and J 5 bases, leaving 20 bases between the germline ends. CDR3 in amino acids: CAISAGRQGNHEQYF. The CDR3 DNA is TGTGCCATCAGCGCGGGGAGACAGGGAAACCACGAGCAGTACTTC.